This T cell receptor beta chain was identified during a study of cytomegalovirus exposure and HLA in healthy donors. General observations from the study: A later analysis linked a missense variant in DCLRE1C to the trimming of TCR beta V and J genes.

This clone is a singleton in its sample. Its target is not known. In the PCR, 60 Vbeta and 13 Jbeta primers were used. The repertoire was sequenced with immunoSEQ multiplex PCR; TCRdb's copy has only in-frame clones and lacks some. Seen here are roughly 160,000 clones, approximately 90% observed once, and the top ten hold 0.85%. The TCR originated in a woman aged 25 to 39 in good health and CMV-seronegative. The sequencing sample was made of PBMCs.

CDR3 sequence reads: CACGSSSYNEQFF. CDR3 nucleotides: TGTGCCTGCGGATCTAGCTCCTACAATGAGCAGTTCTTC. The chain links TRBV30 to TRBJ2-1; the D is unclear. Per the germline V gene, CDR1 is GTSNPN and CDR2 is SVGIG (reference sequence). This CDR3 comprises 13 residues. The V gene lost 6 bases and the J gene lost 0 bases, with 9 bases spanning the gap. The entire variable domain, with the rest obtained from reference TRBV30 and TRBJ2-1, is as follows: SQTIHQWPATLVQPVGSPLSLECTVEGTSNPNLYWYRQAAGRGLQLLFYSVGIGQISSEVPQNLSASRPQDRQFILSSKKLLLSDSGFYLCACGSSSYNEQFFGPGTRLTVL.